The rows below give T cell receptor beta chains drawn from one sample of a study of cytomegalovirus exposure and HLA in healthy donors. Clones were sequenced by immunoSEQ multiplex PCR, and TCRdb holds only the in-frame ones, with some missing. In the table there are some 140,000 clones, around 9% of which are singletons. Specimen: PBMCs. These receptors all stem from a woman aged 35 to 49 in good health and CMV-seropositive. CDR3s include the opening cysteine and the closing phenylalanine or tryptophan. A D gene is named only where the DNA matches it firmly. The size field is filled for only some rows; it gives once, few, many or a size class.

clone_size: few; j_call: TRBJ2-7; v_call: TRBV7-9; cdr3_length: 17; d_call: .; cdr3_aa: CASSLVLRTRYSYEQYF; cdr3_nt: TGTGCCAGCAGCTTAGTATTACGTACGCGATACTCCTACGAGCAGTACTTC
clone_size: .; j_call: TRBJ2-5; v_call: TRBV7-3; cdr3_length: 15; d_call: .; cdr3_aa: CASSLTQGIGETQYF; cdr3_nt: TGTGCCAGCAGCTTAACCCAGGGGATAGGAGAGACCCAGTACTTC
clone_size: .; j_call: TRBJ2-2; v_call: TRBV11-3; cdr3_length: 16; d_call: TRBD1; cdr3_aa: CASSPGTGPRTGELFF; cdr3_nt: TGTGCCAGCAGCCCCGGGACAGGGCCCAGGACCGGGGAGCTGTTTTTT
clone_size: few; j_call: TRBJ1-3; v_call: TRBV2; cdr3_length: 16; d_call: .; cdr3_aa: CASSEATGPSGNTIYF; cdr3_nt: TGTGCCAGCAGTGAAGCCACAGGGCCCTCTGGAAACACCATATATTTT
clone_size: few; j_call: TRBJ1-6; v_call: TRBV27; cdr3_length: 14; d_call: TRBD1; cdr3_aa: CASTRDRGSSPLHF; cdr3_nt: TGTGCCAGCACCCGGGACAGGGGAAGCTCACCCCTCCACTTT
clone_size: .; j_call: TRBJ2-5; v_call: TRBV19; cdr3_length: 12; d_call: .; cdr3_aa: CASSSRPGAQYF; cdr3_nt: TGTGCCAGTAGTTCTCGACCGGGAGCACAGTACTTC
clone_size: few; j_call: TRBJ2-7; v_call: TRBV6-1; cdr3_length: 13; d_call: TRBD2; cdr3_aa: CASSPAPGGEQYF; cdr3_nt: TGTGCCAGCAGCCCCGCGCCGGGGGGCGAGCAGTACTTC
clone_size: few; j_call: TRBJ2-7; v_call: TRBV7-2; cdr3_length: 14; d_call: .; cdr3_aa: CASSFIGLTYEQYF; cdr3_nt: TGTGCCAGCAGCTTCATAGGACTTACCTACGAGCAGTACTTC
clone_size: .; j_call: TRBJ2-5; v_call: TRBV7-2; cdr3_length: 16; d_call: .; cdr3_aa: CASSLEGQGKRSTQYF; cdr3_nt: TGTGCCAGCAGCTTAGAAGGGCAGGGGAAAAGGAGTACCCAGTACTTC
clone_size: .; j_call: TRBJ1-6; v_call: TRBV4-1; cdr3_length: 15; d_call: .; cdr3_aa: CASRQTDSSNSPLHF; cdr3_nt: TGCGCCAGCAGACAAACGGACAGTTCCAATTCACCCCTCCACTTT
clone_size: .; j_call: TRBJ2-5; v_call: TRBV4-2; cdr3_length: 17; d_call: TRBD2; cdr3_aa: CASSQGLLAEFQETQYF; cdr3_nt: TGTGCCAGCAGCCAAGGCTTACTAGCGGAGTTCCAAGAGACCCAGTACTTC
clone_size: few; j_call: TRBJ2-7; v_call: TRBV6-1; cdr3_length: 14; d_call: TRBD2; cdr3_aa: CASTFSGGLLEQYF; cdr3_nt: TGTGCCAGCACCTTTAGCGGGGGCCTACTGGAGCAGTACTTC
clone_size: few; j_call: TRBJ1-1; v_call: TRBV18; cdr3_length: 11; d_call: .; cdr3_aa: CASSVDREAFF; cdr3_nt: TGTGCCAGCTCAGTTGACAGAGAAGCTTTCTTT
clone_size: .; j_call: TRBJ2-3; v_call: TRBV4-3; cdr3_length: 16; d_call: TRBD2; cdr3_aa: CASSQASGGHTDTQYF; cdr3_nt: TGCGCCAGCAGCCAAGCTAGCGGGGGGCACACAGATACGCAGTATTTT
clone_size: .; j_call: TRBJ2-5; v_call: TRBV5-1; cdr3_length: 14; d_call: TRBD1; cdr3_aa: CASSTGQGGEAQYF; cdr3_nt: TGCGCCAGCAGCACGGGACAGGGAGGAGAGGCCCAGTACTTC
clone_size: few; j_call: TRBJ1-1; v_call: TRBV5-1; cdr3_length: 15; d_call: TRBD1; cdr3_aa: CASSLNGQGTTEAFF; cdr3_nt: TGCGCCAGCAGCTTGAATGGACAGGGCACGACTGAAGCTTTCTTT
clone_size: few; j_call: TRBJ2-7; v_call: TRBV13; cdr3_length: 12; d_call: .; cdr3_aa: CASSSGPYEQYF; cdr3_nt: TGTGCCAGCAGCTCCGGTCCCTACGAGCAGTACTTC
clone_size: few; j_call: TRBJ1-2; v_call: TRBV5-1; cdr3_length: 14; d_call: TRBD1; cdr3_aa: CASSLDRGHDGYTF; cdr3_nt: TGCGCCAGCAGCTTGGACAGGGGACACGATGGCTACACCTTC
clone_size: .; j_call: TRBJ1-1; v_call: TRBV2; cdr3_length: 13; d_call: .; cdr3_aa: CAGSLDWNTAAFF; cdr3_nt: TGTGCCGGATCCTTAGACTGGAACACTGCAGCTTTCTTT
clone_size: .; j_call: TRBJ2-1; v_call: TRBV7-2; cdr3_length: 13; d_call: .; cdr3_aa: CASSLAGVNEQFF; cdr3_nt: TGTGCCAGCAGCTTAGCAGGGGTCAATGAGCAGTTCTTC
clone_size: .; j_call: TRBJ2-7; v_call: TRBV5-1; cdr3_length: 14; d_call: TRBD2; cdr3_aa: CASSFTGGSYEQYF; cdr3_nt: TGCGCCAGCAGCTTCACGGGAGGCTCCTACGAGCAGTACTTC
clone_size: .; j_call: TRBJ2-7; v_call: TRBV7-2; cdr3_length: 15; d_call: TRBD2; cdr3_aa: CASSPGSGATYEQYF; cdr3_nt: TGTGCCAGCAGCCCCGGTAGCGGGGCAACCTACGAGCAGTACTTC
clone_size: .; j_call: TRBJ2-2; v_call: TRBV7-9; cdr3_length: 14; d_call: TRBD2; cdr3_aa: CASSFGLAAGELFF; cdr3_nt: TGTGCCAGCAGCTTTGGACTAGCGGCCGGGGAGCTGTTTTTT
clone_size: .; j_call: TRBJ1-2; v_call: TRBV9; cdr3_length: 15; d_call: TRBD1; cdr3_aa: CASSVGTGTNYGYTF; cdr3_nt: TGTGCCAGCAGCGTAGGGACAGGGACCAACTATGGCTACACCTTC
clone_size: .; j_call: TRBJ1-5; v_call: TRBV2; cdr3_length: 15; d_call: .; cdr3_aa: CASSLRQGNNQPQHF; cdr3_nt: TGTGCCAGCAGTCTTCGGCAGGGCAACAATCAGCCCCAGCATTTT